The source of this T cell receptor beta chain is a study of CD8 T cells in ankylosing spondylitis. Germline-derived CDR1 and CDR2 are LGHDT and YNNKEL (reference sequence). The CDR3 spans 14 residues. The V gene lost 4 bases and the J gene lost 7 bases, with 13 bases spanning the gap. This clonotype was seen many times. Its specificity is unknown. Study-wide points: There was a TCR beta motif, made of several highly homologous variants, that appeared characteristic of ankylosing spondylitis blood.

Libraries for TCR beta were made by quantitative 5'-RACE with molecular barcodes. TCRdb reprocessed the 5' RACE reads with MiXCR, giving one entry per CDR3 protein. The sample records roughly 200,000 distinct CDR3 sequences, around a quarter being singletons. This TCR derives from a male donor with ankylosing spondylitis or in good health (not recorded which). The rearrangement joins TRBV3-1 to TRBJ2-2; D ambiguous. The sequencing input was blood, either unsorted or a sorted T cell fraction (not recorded which). The CDR3 is CASSPSLIRGELFF. The CDR3 coding sequence is TGTGCCAGCAGCCCCTCCCTGATACGCGGGGAGCTGTTTTTT. Together with reference TRBV3-1 and TRBJ2-2, the CDR3 gives the full variable domain: DTAVSQTPKYLVTQMGNDKSIKCEQNLGHDTMYWYKQDSKKFLKIMFSYNNKELIINETVPNRFSPKSPDKAHLNLHINSLELGDSAVYFCASSPSLIRGELFFGEGSRLTVL.